What follows are 4 T cell receptor beta chains derived from one specimen sequenced in a study of blood T cell repertoires in COVID-19. The protocol was immunoSEQ multiplex PCR, while the TCRdb copy is restricted to in-frame clones and leaves out a portion. Here the sample spans more than 120,000 clones, approximately 87% being singletons. Sequences were obtained from peripheral blood. The origin of the receptors is a woman in her 50s with active or convalescent COVID-19.

This chain links TRBV18 with TRBJ2-1; D is unresolved. V was cut by 3 bases and J by 6 bases, with 6 bases left in between. The germline CDR1 and CDR2 sequences are KGHSH and LQKENI. The CDR3 loop spans 12 amino acids. The CDR3 sequence is CASSPEPNEQFF. The CDR3 coding sequence is TGTGCCAGCTCACCGGAGCCCAATGAGCAGTTCTTC.

The V gene is TRBV30, the J gene TRBJ1-2; D is uncertain. CDR1 is GTSNPN and CDR2 is SVGIG in the germline V gene (reference sequence). This CDR3 has 11 amino acids. V was clipped by 4 bases and J by 4 bases, with 7 bases between them. CDR3 residues: CAWKQFYGYTF. The CDR3 bases are TGTGCCTGGAAACAGTTCTATGGCTACACCTTC. Full variable domain (missing parts from reference TRBV30 and TRBJ1-2): SQTIHQWPATLVQPVGSPLSLECTVEGTSNPNLYWYRQAAGRGLQLLFYSVGIGQISSEVPQNLSASRPQDRQFILSSKKLLLSDSGFYLCAWKQFYGYTFGSGTRLTVV.

The V call is TRBV4-2, the J call TRBJ1-1, with D uncertain. Between the trimmed V and J ends, which lost 0 bases and 4 bases, there was a span of 9 bases. The CDR3 has 14 amino acids. Germline-derived CDR1 and CDR2 are LGHNA and YNFKEQ. CDR3 loop: CASSQEEGATEAFF. The CDR3 nucleotides are TGTGCCAGCAGCCAAGAGGAGGGAGCCACTGAAGCTTTCTTT.

This clone was counted once. The chain employs TRBV4-1 and TRBJ1-2; no reliable D call. This CDR3 has 15 residues. Germline lookup yields CDR1 MGHRA and CDR2 YSYEKL. Trimming stripped 0 bases from V and 2 bases from J, with 10 bases between. The CDR3 bases are TGCGCCAGCAGCCAAGAGGCGGGTGGGAACTATGGCTACACCTTC. Its translation is CASSQEAGGNYGYTF.